The T cell receptor (beta chain) described here comes from a study of identical twins. Study outcomes and limitations: Weaker excess twin sharing was seen among beta out-of-frame sequences. Abundant beta clonotypes from cord blood had fewer insertions, unlike memory repertoires, which showed none. Invariant MAIT and iNKT cells are populations that could partly confound zero-insertion analyses.

For this clonotype: The antigen is unknown.

Germline values: CDR1 SNHLY, CDR2 FYNNEI. The CDR3 spans 15 residues. J lost 2 bases, V lost 7 bases, and 11 bases had no gene match. TCRdb reanalysed the 5' RACE reads using MiXCR and keeps one entry per CDR3 protein. Counted here are 690,000 or so distinct CDR3 sequences, about 9.4% occurring once; the ten biggest clones make up 0.85% to 1%. The sample also formed part of further work on yellow fever vaccine responses in identical twins.

Specimen: PBMCs. The chain recombines TRBV2 with TRBJ2-7; 7 bases align to TRBD1. This clonotype was sampled from a woman under 30 in good health. CDR3 protein: CASINPQDRTYEQYF. The CDR3 region has the DNA TGTGCCAGCATTAACCCTCAGGACAGGACCTACGAGCAGTACTTC.